Presented here are 29 T cell receptor beta chains from one specimen sequenced in a study of identical twins. A single record per CDR3 protein comes from TCRdb applying MiXCR to the 5' RACE reads. The data show some 500,000 distinct CDR3 sequences, about 20% seen once. These sequences were also reported in another study, on T cells expressing NK-cell markers.

Sequenced sample: CD4+ T cells sorted from blood. These TCRs come from a woman between 18 and 29 years old in good health.

This chain uses TRBV20-1 with TRBJ2-7; 10 bases line up with TRBD2. The V gene's germline CDR1 is DFQATT and CDR2 SNEGSKA (reference sequence). The J segment lost 7 bases and the V segment lost 4 bases, leaving 16 bases of the junction unmatched. The CDR3 has 16 residues. In DNA form, the CDR3 reads TGCAGTGCTACGGGGGCTAGCGGGAGTAGGGCTGGGGAGCAGTACTTC. It translates to CSATGASGSRAGEQYF.

V gene TRBV6-2 or TRBV6-3 combines with J gene TRBJ2-4, with unresolved D. The CDR3 covers 13 residues. Between the trimmed V and J ends, which lost 2 bases and 14 bases, there was a span of 16 bases. Germline CDR1 is MNHEY and CDR2 is SVGEGT. The CDR3 bases are TGTGCCAGCAGTTACATTCTGGCAGGAATGGAGTACTTC. It codes for CASSYILAGMEYF.

This clonotype was observed a handful of times. Mismatch with germline at one junction end may stem from a read error. The chain is built from TRBV6-5 and TRBJ2-7; 8 nucleotides match TRBD2. In germline, CDR1 is MNHEY, CDR2 SVGAGI. This CDR3 has 14 amino acids. The CDR3 nucleotides read TGTGCCAGCAGTTACTCGAGTAACAGCGGGAGAAGATCTTTC. This encodes CASSYSSNSGRRSF.

This clonotype was found many times. The rearrangement uses TRBV30 and TRBJ2-1, with 7 bases identical to TRBD1. V shed 6 bases, J shed 2 bases, and the junction held 4 bases outside the gene matches. The CDR3 covers 13 residues. CDR1 GTSNPN and CDR2 SVGIG come from the germline V gene (reference sequence). The CDR3 nucleotides are TGTGCCTGCCGCAGGGGGACCTACAATGAGCAGTTCTTC. Amino acid sequence: CACRRGTYNEQFF. Complete variable domain (other parts from reference TRBV30 and TRBJ2-1): SQTIHQWPATLVQPVGSPLSLECTVEGTSNPNLYWYRQAAGRGLQLLFYSVGIGQISSEVPQNLSASRPQDRQFILSSKKLLLSDSGFYLCACRRGTYNEQFFGPGTRLTVL.

The chain is built from TRBV29-1 and TRBJ2-3; no clear D. Deletions cut 3 bases from V and 3 bases from J, with 7 bases between. This CDR3 is built from 12 residues. CDR1 is SQVTM and CDR2 is ANQGSEA in the germline V gene. CDR3 sequence: CSVEVQTDTQYF. In DNA form, the CDR3 reads TGCAGCGTTGAGGTACAGACAGATACGCAGTATTTT.

The rearrangement joins TRBV27 to TRBJ2-2; either TRBD1 or TRBD2 may fit D (6 bases each). The V and J ends lost 8 bases and 8 bases respectively, with 18 bases between them. The CDR3 length is 14 residues. Germline lookup yields CDR1 MNHEY and CDR2 SMNVEV (reference sequence). The CDR3 nucleotides read TGTGCCAGCTCTTCAAGAGGGGGGAGGGGGGAGCTGTTTTTT. Translating it yields CASSSRGGRGELFF.

The chain carries TRBV2 and TRBJ2-3; 12 bases agree with TRBD2. CDR1 and CDR2 (germline): SNHLY, FYNNEI. This CDR3 has 17 residues. Trimming at V came to 3 bases and at J to 0 bases, leaving 4 bases not matched to a gene. As DNA, the CDR3 is TGTGCCAGCAGTGATCCTAGCGGGGGGGTTAGCACAGATACGCAGTATTTT. Its protein product is CASSDPSGGVSTDTQYF.

This clonotype was seen many times. V usage is TRBV20-1 and J usage is TRBJ2-3; D uncertain. V lost 3 bases and J 0 bases, leaving 10 bases between the germline ends. The CDR3 has 14 amino acids. Germline V gene sequence: CDR1 DFQATT, CDR2 SNEGSKA (reference sequence). CDR3 sequence (DNA): TGCAGTGCTAGTATCCAGGCTAGCACAGATACGCAGTATTTT. It codes for CSASIQASTDTQYF.

This chain connects TRBV20-1 to TRBJ1-5; unclear D gene. The CDR3 sequence is 13 residues long. V dropped 5 bases and J dropped 3 bases, with 11 bases sitting between them. Per germline, CDR1 DFQATT and CDR2 SNEGSKA (reference sequence). CDR3 DNA sequence: TGCAGTGCTTGCGCGGCGAACAATCAGCCCCAGCATTTT. This encodes CSACAANNQPQHF.

This clonotype has only a few counts. The chain recombines TRBV6-2 or TRBV6-3 with TRBJ2-2; 8 bases fit TRBD2. Germline lookup yields CDR1 MNHEY and CDR2 SVGEGT. V trimming: 6 bases; J trimming: 6 bases; junction bases outside the gene matches: 9. The CDR3 spans 15 residues. This CDR3 reads CASSPYPGGAGELFF. The CDR3 nucleotides read TGTGCCAGCAGCCCCTACCCGGGAGGGGCCGGGGAGCTGTTTTTT.

This clonotype was recorded a few times. The chain recombines TRBV27 with TRBJ2-1, with D perhaps given as TRBD1 or TRBD2 (5 bases each). The CDR3 consists of 15 residues. The V and J ends lost 8 bases and 5 bases respectively, with 19 bases between them. In germline, CDR1 is MNHEY, CDR2 SMNVEV (reference sequence). In nucleotides, the CDR3 is TGTGCCAGCTACAACCAGGGTTTGGGGGACAATGAGCAGTTCTTC. Its translation: CASYNQGLGDNEQFF.

The chain employs TRBV7-6 and TRBJ1-3; a possible D gene is TRBD1 (6 bases). V dropped 9 bases and J dropped 2 bases, with 11 bases sitting between them. From germline, CDR1 is SGHVS and CDR2 FNYEAQ. The CDR3 length is 13 residues. CDR3 residues: CARQGNTGNTIYF. CDR3 in DNA: TGTGCCAGACAGGGTAATACTGGAAACACCATATATTTT.

DNA for the CDR3: TGTGCCAGCAGCCAGACTGAAACCGGCACAGATACGCAGTATTTT. It yields the protein CASSQTETGTDTQYF. The rearrangement joins TRBV3-1 to TRBJ2-3; no clear D. The germline gives CDR1 LGHDT, CDR2 YNNKEL (reference sequence). The V end was cut by 3 bases, the J end by 1 base, with 11 bases between. CDR3 length equals 15 residues.

This clonotype has just a few counts. This chain joins TRBV9 and TRBJ2-5, with 9 bases that match TRBD2. This CDR3 contains 15 residues. Per the germline V gene, CDR1 is SGDLS and CDR2 is YYNGEE. With 3 bases clipped from V and 1 base from J, the junction kept 4 bases outside the gene matches. DNA of the CDR3: TGTGCCAGCAGCGCTAGCGGGATAGCCCAAGAGACCCAGTACTTC. Encoded protein: CASSASGIAQETQYF.

This rearrangement joins TRBV20-1 to TRBJ2-3, with 8 nucleotides matching TRBD2. The J segment lost 4 bases and the V segment lost 3 bases, leaving 6 bases of the junction unmatched. This CDR3 is 14 amino acids long. Looked up from germline, CDR1 is DFQATT and CDR2 is SNEGSKA (reference sequence). The CDR3 nucleotides read TGCAGTGCTAGCGCGGGGGGAGGTCCAGATACGCAGTATTTT. Protein product: CSASAGGGPDTQYF.

The table lists this clonotype with a few counts. The chain has TRBV12-3 or TRBV12-4 and TRBJ1-1, with D hard to call. The CDR3 is 14 amino acids. Trimming cost V 5 bases and J 3 bases, with 13 bases left between them. The CDR3 DNA follows: TGTGCCAGCAGTGTAGGCCTGTGGGACACTGAAGCTTTCTTT. Translated: CASSVGLWDTEAFF.

The genes are TRBV30 and TRBJ2-5; 9 bases fit TRBD2. The CDR3 totals 15 residues. Germline CDR1 reads GTSNPN; CDR2 reads SVGIG (reference sequence). V was pared by 2 bases and J by 4 bases, with 8 bases of the junction left unmatched. This chain's CDR3 is CAWSPRGSGRETQYF. CDR3 coding DNA: TGTGCCTGGAGTCCGCGAGGTAGCGGGAGAGAGACCCAGTACTTC.

This clonotype was observed a few times. The chain combines TRBV5-1 with TRBJ2-3, with D possibly being TRBD2 (5 bases). Per the germline V gene, CDR1 is SGHRS and CDR2 is YFSETQ. V was clipped by 0 bases and J by 6 bases, with 17 bases between them. There are 16 residues in the CDR3. CDR3: CASSLAVAGRQDTQYF. CDR3 nucleotide sequence: TGCGCCAGCAGCTTGGCCGTCGCGGGTCGGCAGGATACGCAGTATTTT.

The V gene is TRBV20-1, the J gene TRBJ1-1; no reliable D call. Deletions cut 1 base from V and 3 bases from J, with 12 bases between. The CDR3 has 14 residues. Germline CDR1 DFQATT, CDR2 SNEGSKA (reference sequence). CDR3 sequence reads: CSARGRTVDTEAFF. The CDR3 bases are TGCAGTGCTAGAGGCCGGACGGTCGACACTGAAGCTTTCTTT.

This clonotype was found a few times. The genes are TRBV3-1 and TRBJ2-3; D is unresolved. The germline gives CDR1 LGHDT, CDR2 YNNKEL (reference sequence). Trimming removed 7 bases from V and 1 base from J, with 12 bases in between. This CDR3 spans 14 amino acids. CDR3 nucleotides: TGTGCCAGCACCTTTCGGCAGGGCACAGATACGCAGTATTTT. Protein: CASTFRQGTDTQYF.

Only a few counts were recorded for this clonotype. The genes are TRBV5-1 and TRBJ2-7; unclear D gene. Trimming left V 6 bases short and J 0 bases short, with 13 bases between. The length of the CDR3 is 14 residues. The V gene's germline CDR1 is SGHRS and CDR2 YFSETQ. CDR3 amino acids: CASTQERSSYEQYF. CDR3 DNA sequence: TGCGCCAGCACCCAAGAACGCTCCTCCTACGAGCAGTACTTC.

The V gene is TRBV9, the J gene TRBJ2-1; no definite D call. CDR3 length: 18 amino acids. V was shortened by 3 bases and J by 1 base, with 20 bases between the two germline ends. Germline loops: CDR1 SGDLS, CDR2 YYNGEE. The CDR3 here is CASSGHPITRRSYNEQFF. In DNA form, the CDR3 reads TGTGCCAGCAGCGGACATCCGATAACCCGGCGATCCTACAATGAGCAGTTCTTC.

The rearrangement uses TRBV7-2 and TRBJ2-7, with D possibly matching TRBD2 (6 bases). Germline V lookup: CDR1 SGHTA, CDR2 FQGNSA. The CDR3 is made up of 14 amino acids. Trimming cost V 5 bases and J 7 bases, with 18 bases left between them. CDR3 residues: CASSPTMGGDEQYF. CDR3 DNA: TGTGCCAGCAGCCCCACTATGGGCGGGGATGAGCAGTACTTC.

This chain connects TRBV6-5 to TRBJ1-3; D is undetermined. Germline V lookup: CDR1 MNHEY, CDR2 SVGAGI. Trimming pared 2 bases from V and 0 bases from J, leaving 8 bases between. The CDR3 has 15 amino acids. CDR3 DNA sequence: TGTGCCAGCAGTTACACCGGGAACTCTGGAAACACCATATATTTT. Its translation: CASSYTGNSGNTIYF.

This chain uses TRBV10-3 with TRBJ1-4; D is unclear. The CDR3 spans 13 residues. Germline CDR1 and CDR2: ENHRY and SYGVKD. V lost 6 bases and J 0 bases, leaving 5 bases between the germline ends. The CDR3: CAIRDSTNEKLFF. DNA of the CDR3: TGTGCCATCAGGGATTCAACTAATGAAAAACTGTTTTTT.

This clonotype was seen more than once but under ten times. V is TRBV9 and J is TRBJ2-3; D possibly corresponds to TRBD2 (6 bases). V was shortened by 0 bases and J by 1 base, with 12 bases between the two germline ends. The CDR3 spans 16 residues. The germline V gene encodes CDR1 SGDLS and CDR2 YYNGEE. The CDR3 nucleotides are TGTGCCAGCAGCGTAGTGCGGGGCGGGGGCACAGATACGCAGTATTTT. Translated: CASSVVRGGGTDTQYF.

V is TRBV12-3 or TRBV12-4 and J is TRBJ2-7; the D gene is possibly TRBD2 (6 bases). Trimming stripped 6 bases from V and 2 bases from J, with 17 bases between. CDR3 length: 15 residues. The CDR3 coding sequence is TGTGCCAGCAGCAAAAGACTAGGGACGACCTACGAGCAGTACTTC. Translation: CASSKRLGTTYEQYF.

Ten or more counts support this clonotype. The rearrangement joins TRBV5-1 to TRBJ1-1, with TRBD1 identical over 9 bases. Trimming at V came to 5 bases and at J to 2 bases, leaving 7 bases not matched to a gene. There are 15 residues in the CDR3. CDR1 is SGHRS and CDR2 is YFSETQ in the germline V gene. CDR3 sequence reads: CASSSGQGHNTEAFF. CDR3 in DNA: TGCGCCAGCAGTTCGGGACAGGGACATAACACTGAAGCTTTCTTT.

For the CDR3, the DNA is TGCAGTGCTGGACGGACAGCCAAAGATACGCAGTATTTT. Translating it yields CSAGRTAKDTQYF. The chain has TRBV20-1 and TRBJ2-3; perhaps TRBD1 as D (6 bases). Germline CDR1 reads DFQATT; CDR2 reads SNEGSKA (reference sequence). The germline V and J ends were trimmed by 5 bases and 5 bases, with 14 bases remaining between them. The CDR3 is 13 residues long.